This is a list of T cell receptor beta chains from one sample in a study of OX40 agonist ivuxolimab in advanced cancers. This table comes from immunoSEQ multiplex PCR, and its TCRdb copy is limited to in-frame clones, with some not included. The data contain about 110,000 clones, 85% to 95% of them seen just once; the ten biggest clones take up roughly 1.1%. This material consisted of CD4+ or CD8+ T cells sorted from blood, taken in a trial of the OX40 agonist ivuxolimab. The receptor set was obtained from an adult with an advanced solid tumor such as melanoma, head and neck, liver or kidney cancer. CDR3s include the opening cysteine and the closing phenylalanine or tryptophan. The D gene is left open where the match is weak. Clone size appears in some rows only: once, few, many, or a class for an expanded clone.

DNA,CDR3,D,size,J,V
TGTGCCAGCAGTTTATGGTGGGACACGCAGAACAATCAGCCCCAGCATTTT,CASSLWWDTQNNQPQHF,NA,NA,TRBJ1-5,TRBV27
TGTGCCAGCAGCTTGGCGGGGACCGGTGAACTGTTTTTT,CASSLAGTGELFF,NA,NA,TRBJ1-4,TRBV5-5
TGTGCCAGCAGCGTAGGGGAGCAGGGTAGCACAGATACGCAGTATTTT,CASSVGEQGSTDTQYF,NA,NA,TRBJ2-3,TRBV9
TGTGCCAGTAGTCCGAACACCGGGGAGCTGTTTTTT,CASSPNTGELFF,NA,NA,TRBJ2-2,TRBV19
TGCGCCAGCAGCTTGGATGTACAGGGGGGGAATGAGCAGTTCTTC,CASSLDVQGGNEQFF,NA,NA,TRBJ2-1,TRBV5-1
TGCGCCAGCAGCACCGGACTAGCGGGAGGTAGGGCCCAAGAGACCCAGTACTTC,CASSTGLAGGRAQETQYF,TRBD2,once,TRBJ2-5,TRBV5-1
TGTGCCAGTGGCTCGTGGAACACCGGGGAGCTGTTTTTT,CASGSWNTGELFF,NA,NA,TRBJ2-2,TRBV19
TGTGCCCGGGGGTCCTCTGGAAACACCATATATTTT,CARGSSGNTIYF,NA,NA,TRBJ1-3,TRBV30
TGTGCCAGCAGCGGACTAGCGGGAATGACCTACGAGCAGTACTTC,CASSGLAGMTYEQYF,TRBD2,medium-sized,TRBJ2-7,TRBV7-2
TGTGCCAGCAGTAACGAGAGGGGCTACACCTTC,CASSNERGYTF,NA,few,TRBJ1-2,TRBV6-6